These 2 T cell receptor beta chains were sequenced from one sample in a study of memory CD4+ T cells and cytomegalovirus serostatus. The sort gate was single viable CD3+CD4+CD8-CD45RO+ cells for memory CD4+ T cells. Sequenced by immunoSEQ multiplex PCR; TCRdb stores in-frame clones only, minus some. The data hold under 55,000 clones, with under 80% observed a single time. Material: memory CD4+ T cells from blood. The receptors originated from an adult in good health and CMV-seronegative.

This sequence joins TRBV30 and TRBJ1-4, with no clear D. CDR1 is GTSNPN and CDR2 is SVGIG in the germline V gene (reference sequence). CDR3 size: 18 residues. The V end lost 1 base, the J end lost 0 bases, and 18 bases lay between the germline ends. In DNA form, the CDR3 reads TGTGCCTGGAGTGGAAGATTTATGGCAGCAGCAACTAATGAAAAACTGTTTTTT. It is translated as CAWSGRFMAAATNEKLFF.

V and J are TRBV5-1 and TRBJ1-1; D call uncertain. V was trimmed by 4 bases and J by 2 bases, leaving 12 bases between them. There are 14 residues in the CDR3. CDR1 SGHRS and CDR2 YFSETQ come from the germline V gene. CDR3 nucleotide sequence: TGCGCCAGCAGCGCTAAAGGGCAAAACACTGAAGCTTTCTTT. The encoded protein is CASSAKGQNTEAFF.